This T cell receptor beta chain was observed in a study of cytomegalovirus exposure and HLA in healthy donors. Trimming removed 8 bases at V and 7 bases at J, with 15 bases between. Germline CDR1 and CDR2: GTSNPN and SVGIG (reference sequence). The CDR3 loop spans 12 amino acids. Notes on the study in general: Cytomegalovirus association was assigned to about 150 TCR beta chains.

Method: immunoSEQ multiplex PCR; TCRdb's copy keeps in-frame clones and lacks some. Among around 130,000 clones listed, more than 75% were seen once. As for this clone: Its antigen remains unknown.

The chain joins TRBV30 to TRBJ2-1; D is possibly TRBD2 (7 bases). The sequence was collected from a woman in her 30s in good health and CMV-seronegative. Input material: PBMCs. Here the CDR3 reads CAGAGQGNEQFF. Here the CDR3 DNA reads TGTGCCGGAGCGGGGCAGGGGAATGAGCAGTTCTTC.